Presented here are 2 T cell receptor beta chains from one specimen sequenced in a study of T cells expressing NK-cell markers (dated by TCRdb to about 2020). The library relied on 5' RACE. The data were produced on an Illumina HiSeq 2000. TCRdb reprocessed the public reads and reports one entry per CDR3 protein sequence, without DNA. The sample's table covers roughly 390,000 distinct CDR3 sequences. The leading ten clones occupy 9.5% to 12% of the sample. The sequenced sample consisted of blood T cells: a sorted CD56 or NKG2C T cell subset, CD4+ or CD8+ T cells, or bulk PBMC T cells (not recorded which). The receptors originated from a woman in her forties or fifties in good health. Donor details come from another sample of the same person, matched by shared clones.

The chain couples TRBV12-3 or TRBV12-4 to TRBJ2-1; as DNA is missing, the TRBD1 call by TCRdb cannot be tested. This CDR3 spans 15 amino acids. The chain's CDR3 is CASRANPAPGNEQFF.

The chain employs TRBV6-5 and TRBJ2-5; TCRdb calls TRBD2, which cannot be checked without DNA. CDR3 length: 13 residues. Germline V gene lookup returns CDR1 MNHEY and CDR2 SVGAGI. CDR3 region: CASKSTRFETQYF.